This T cell receptor (beta chain) originates from a study of T cells in Graves' hyperthyroidism and ophthalmopathy. Study background: It was at initial diagnosis, before any treatment, that peripheral blood was collected.

Amplified regions were TCR beta CDR3 sequences from RNA transcripts. HTBI primers were the set used in a first-round RT-PCR of the TCR CDR3. MiXCR, applied by TCRdb to the multiplex PCR reads, yields one record per CDR3 protein. The table lists under 400,000 distinct CDR3 sequences, 12% to 15% of them singletons. The CDR3 contains 15 residues. With 3 bases clipped from V and 1 base from J, the junction kept 5 bases outside the gene matches. In germline, CDR1 is PRHDT, CDR2 FYEKMQ (reference sequence). Fresh peripheral blood, roughly 10 ml, was the source of the PBMCs. The rearrangement uses TRBV13 and TRBJ2-7, with 8 bases that match TRBD1. The receptor comes from a woman aged 60-75 years with Graves' ophthalmopathy. Sequences were obtained from blood. CDR3 DNA sequence: TGTGCCAGCAGCTTCCAGGGGGCAGGGTCCTACGAGCAGTACTTC. Protein sequence: CASSFQGAGSYEQYF.